Sequencing of this T cell receptor beta chain was carried out in a study of blood T cell repertoires in COVID-19. At the level of the study: Acute-phase and convalescent COVID-19 samples originated in the United States, Italy and Spain. The cDNA or gDNA used as material had been derived from T cells, B-cell-depleted T cells, or PBMCs.

Looked up from germline, CDR1 is KGHSH and CDR2 is LQKENI. The CDR3 is 14 amino acids. V gave up 1 base and J gave up 2 bases, with 6 bases separating them. In the source study's methods: Reference gene primers were amplified, and this amplification served to estimate nucleated cell counts. Some clones are missing from TCRdb's copy, which holds only in-frame ones; the method was immunoSEQ multiplex PCR. The V and J calls and clone size come from that table; D and trimming were worked out from the DNA. Here the sample spans under 200,000 clones, roughly three quarters being singletons. In Seattle, patients joined the study during active infection and were tracked longitudinally.

The TCR sequence derives from a woman between 40 and 55 years old with COVID-19, enrolled during active disease. Sequencing input: peripheral blood. The chain combines TRBV18 with TRBJ2-1; TRBD1 is a possible D gene (5 bases). Here the CDR3 reads CASSPQGTYNEQFF. DNA for the CDR3: TGTGCCAGCTCACCACAGGGGACCTACAATGAGCAGTTCTTC.